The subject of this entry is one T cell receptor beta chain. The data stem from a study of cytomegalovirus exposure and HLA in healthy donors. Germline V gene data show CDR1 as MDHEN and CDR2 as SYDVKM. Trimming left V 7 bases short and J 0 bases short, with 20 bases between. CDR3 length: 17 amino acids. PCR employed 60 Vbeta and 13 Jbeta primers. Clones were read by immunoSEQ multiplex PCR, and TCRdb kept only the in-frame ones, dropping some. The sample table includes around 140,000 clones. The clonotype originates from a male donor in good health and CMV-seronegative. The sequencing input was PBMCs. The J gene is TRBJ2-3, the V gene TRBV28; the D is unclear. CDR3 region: CASTKLRQALSTDTQYF. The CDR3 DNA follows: TGTGCCAGCACCAAACTCCGGCAGGCCCTAAGCACAGATACGCAGTATTTT.